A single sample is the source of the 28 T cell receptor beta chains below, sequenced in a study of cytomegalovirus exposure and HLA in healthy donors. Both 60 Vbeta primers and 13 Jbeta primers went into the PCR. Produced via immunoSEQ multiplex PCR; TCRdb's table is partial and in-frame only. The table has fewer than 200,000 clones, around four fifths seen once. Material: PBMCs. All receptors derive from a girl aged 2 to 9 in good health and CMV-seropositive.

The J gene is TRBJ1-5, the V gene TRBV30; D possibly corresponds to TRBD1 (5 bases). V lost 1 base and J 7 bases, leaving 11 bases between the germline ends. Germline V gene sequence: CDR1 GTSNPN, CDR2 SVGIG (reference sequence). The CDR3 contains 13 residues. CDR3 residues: CAWSENQGQPQHF. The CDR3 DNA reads TGTGCCTGGAGTGAGAACCAGGGCCAGCCCCAGCATTTT.

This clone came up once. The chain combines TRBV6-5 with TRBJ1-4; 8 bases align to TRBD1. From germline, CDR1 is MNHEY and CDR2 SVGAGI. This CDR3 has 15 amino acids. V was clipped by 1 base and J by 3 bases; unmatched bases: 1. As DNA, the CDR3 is TGTGCCAGCAGTTACTACAGGGGGGCTAATGAAAAACTGTTTTTT. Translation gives CASSYYRGANEKLFF.

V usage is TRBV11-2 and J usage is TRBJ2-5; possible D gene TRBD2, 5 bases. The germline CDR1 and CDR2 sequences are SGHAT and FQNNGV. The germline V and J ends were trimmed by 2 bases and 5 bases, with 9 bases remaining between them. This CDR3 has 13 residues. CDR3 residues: CASSLRVAETQYF. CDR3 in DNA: TGTGCCAGCAGCTTACGGGTAGCGGAGACCCAGTACTTC. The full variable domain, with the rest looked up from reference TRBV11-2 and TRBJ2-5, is EAGVAQSPRYKIIEKRQSVAFWCNPISGHATLYWYQQILGQGPKLLIQFQNNGVVDDSQLPKDRFSAERLKGVDSTLKIQPAKLEDSAVYLCASSLRVAETQYFGPGTRLLVL.

CDR3 nucleotides: TGTGCCATCAGTGCGGGTTACCTAGCGGGGCCACAAGAGACCCAGTACTTC. Translation: CAISAGYLAGPQETQYF. J is TRBJ2-5 and V is TRBV10-3, with 9 positions matching TRBD2. V was clipped by 4 bases and J by 2 bases; unmatched bases: 11. CDR3 length: 17 residues. The germline CDR1 and CDR2 sequences are ENHRY and SYGVKD.

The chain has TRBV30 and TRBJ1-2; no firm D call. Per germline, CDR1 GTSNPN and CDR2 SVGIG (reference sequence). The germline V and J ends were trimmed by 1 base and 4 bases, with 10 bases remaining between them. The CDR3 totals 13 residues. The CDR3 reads CAWSGTGLYGYTF. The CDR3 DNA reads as TGTGCCTGGAGTGGGACCGGACTCTATGGCTACACCTTC.

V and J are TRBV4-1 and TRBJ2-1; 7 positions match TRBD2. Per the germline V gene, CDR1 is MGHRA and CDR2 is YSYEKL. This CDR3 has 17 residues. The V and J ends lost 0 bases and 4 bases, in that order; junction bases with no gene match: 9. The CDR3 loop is CASSQEVPAGVYNEQFF. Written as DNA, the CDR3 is TGCGCCAGCAGCCAAGAAGTCCCGGCGGGAGTTTACAATGAGCAGTTCTTC.

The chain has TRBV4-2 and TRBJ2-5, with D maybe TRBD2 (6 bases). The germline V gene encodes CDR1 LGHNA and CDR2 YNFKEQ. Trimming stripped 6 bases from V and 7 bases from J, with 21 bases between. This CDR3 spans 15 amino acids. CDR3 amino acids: CASSRYAGSWGTQYF. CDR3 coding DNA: TGTGCCAGCAGTCGATACGCGGGGTCCTGGGGGACCCAGTACTTC.

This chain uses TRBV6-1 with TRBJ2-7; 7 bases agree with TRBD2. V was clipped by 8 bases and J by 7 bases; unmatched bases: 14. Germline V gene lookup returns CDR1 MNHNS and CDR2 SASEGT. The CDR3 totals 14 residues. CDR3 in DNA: TGTGCCAGCGGGAGGGTAGCAGAGAGTGGGGAGCAGTACTTC. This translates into CASGRVAESGEQYF.

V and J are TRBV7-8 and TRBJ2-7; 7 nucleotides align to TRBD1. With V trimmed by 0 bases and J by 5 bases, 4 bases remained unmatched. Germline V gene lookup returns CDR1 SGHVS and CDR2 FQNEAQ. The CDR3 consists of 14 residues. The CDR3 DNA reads TGTGCCAGCAGCTTAGCCTTCGGACAGGACGAGCAGTACTTC. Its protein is CASSLAFGQDEQYF.

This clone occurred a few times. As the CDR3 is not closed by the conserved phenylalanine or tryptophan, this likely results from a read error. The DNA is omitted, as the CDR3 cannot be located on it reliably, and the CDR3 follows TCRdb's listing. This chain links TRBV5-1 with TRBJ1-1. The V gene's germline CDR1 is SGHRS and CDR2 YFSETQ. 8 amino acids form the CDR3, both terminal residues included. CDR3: CASSVRRI.

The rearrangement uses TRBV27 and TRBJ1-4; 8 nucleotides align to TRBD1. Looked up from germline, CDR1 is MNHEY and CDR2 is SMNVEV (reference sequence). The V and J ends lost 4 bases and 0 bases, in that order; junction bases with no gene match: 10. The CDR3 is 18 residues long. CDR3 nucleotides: TGTGCCAGCAGTTCCGCTCGACAGGGGCCTGCAACTAATGAAAAACTGTTTTTT. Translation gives CASSSARQGPATNEKLFF. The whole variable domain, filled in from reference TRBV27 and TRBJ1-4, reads EAQVTQNPRYLITVTGKKLTVTCSQNMNHEYMSWYRQDPGLGLRQIYYSMNVEVTDKGDVPEGYKVSRKEKRNFPLILESPSPNQTSLYFCASSSARQGPATNEKLFFGSGTQLSVL.

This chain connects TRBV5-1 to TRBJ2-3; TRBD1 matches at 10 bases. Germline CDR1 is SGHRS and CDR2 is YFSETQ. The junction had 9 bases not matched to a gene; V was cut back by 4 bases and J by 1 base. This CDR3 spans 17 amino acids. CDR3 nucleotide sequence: TGCGCCAGCAGCGCTAAGGTCGGACAGGGGGGCACAGATACGCAGTATTTT. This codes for CASSAKVGQGGTDTQYF.

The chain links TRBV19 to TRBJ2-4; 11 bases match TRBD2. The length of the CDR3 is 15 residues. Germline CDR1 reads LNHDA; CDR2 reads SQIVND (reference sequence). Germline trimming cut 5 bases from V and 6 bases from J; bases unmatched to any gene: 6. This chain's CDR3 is CASSPIAGGLNIQYF. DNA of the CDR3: TGTGCCAGTAGTCCGATAGCGGGAGGGTTAAACATTCAGTACTTC. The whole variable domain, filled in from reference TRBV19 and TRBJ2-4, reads DGGITQSPKYLFRKEGQNVTLSCEQNLNHDAMYWYRQDPGQGLRLIYYSQIVNDFQKGDIAEGYSVSREKKESFPLTVTSAQKNPTAFYLCASSPIAGGLNIQYFGAGTRLSVL.

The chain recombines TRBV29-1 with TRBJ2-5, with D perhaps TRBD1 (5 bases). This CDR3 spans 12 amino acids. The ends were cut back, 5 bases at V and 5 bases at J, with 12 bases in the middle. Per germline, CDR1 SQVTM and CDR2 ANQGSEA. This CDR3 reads CSVRGPRETQYF. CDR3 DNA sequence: TGCAGCGTTAGGGGTCCCCGGGAGACCCAGTACTTC.

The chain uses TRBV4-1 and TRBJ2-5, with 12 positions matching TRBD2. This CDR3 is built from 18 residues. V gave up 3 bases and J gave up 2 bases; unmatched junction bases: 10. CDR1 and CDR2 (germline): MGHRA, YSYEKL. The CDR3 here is CASSQNRGTSGRQETQYF. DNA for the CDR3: TGCGCCAGCAGCCAGAATCGGGGTACTAGCGGGAGGCAAGAGACCCAGTACTTC.

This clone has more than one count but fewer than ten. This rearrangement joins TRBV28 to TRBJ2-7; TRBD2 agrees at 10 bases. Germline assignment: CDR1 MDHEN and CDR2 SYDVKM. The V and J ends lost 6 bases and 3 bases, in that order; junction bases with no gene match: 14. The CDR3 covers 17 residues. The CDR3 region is CASRSGFGTSAIYEQYF. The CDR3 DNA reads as TGTGCCAGCAGGAGCGGCTTCGGGACTAGCGCAATCTACGAGCAGTACTTC. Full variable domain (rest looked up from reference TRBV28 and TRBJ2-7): DVKVTQSSRYLVKRTGEKVFLECVQDMDHENMFWYRQDPGLGLRLIYFSYDVKMKEKGDIPEGYSVSREKKERFSLILESASTNQTSMYLCASRSGFGTSAIYEQYFGPGTRLTVT.

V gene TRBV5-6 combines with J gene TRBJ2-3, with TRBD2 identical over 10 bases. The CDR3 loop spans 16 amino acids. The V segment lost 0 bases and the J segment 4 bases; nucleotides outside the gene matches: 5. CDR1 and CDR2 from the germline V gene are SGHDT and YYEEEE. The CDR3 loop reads CASSLVAGGSADTQYF. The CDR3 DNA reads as TGTGCCAGCAGCTTGGTAGCGGGAGGTAGCGCAGATACGCAGTATTTT.

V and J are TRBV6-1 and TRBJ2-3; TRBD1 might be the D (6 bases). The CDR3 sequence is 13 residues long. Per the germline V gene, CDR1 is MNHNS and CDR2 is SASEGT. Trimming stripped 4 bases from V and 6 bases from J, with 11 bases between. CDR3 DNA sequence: TGTGCCAGCAGTGGCCAGGGGTCCGATACGCAGTATTTT. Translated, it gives CASSGQGSDTQYF.

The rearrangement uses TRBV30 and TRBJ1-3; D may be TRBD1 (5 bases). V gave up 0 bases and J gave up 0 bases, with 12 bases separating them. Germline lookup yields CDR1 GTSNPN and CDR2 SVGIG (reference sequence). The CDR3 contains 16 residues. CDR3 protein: CAWSVQVPSSGNTIYF. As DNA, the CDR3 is TGTGCCTGGAGTGTACAGGTGCCGAGCTCTGGAAACACCATATATTTT.

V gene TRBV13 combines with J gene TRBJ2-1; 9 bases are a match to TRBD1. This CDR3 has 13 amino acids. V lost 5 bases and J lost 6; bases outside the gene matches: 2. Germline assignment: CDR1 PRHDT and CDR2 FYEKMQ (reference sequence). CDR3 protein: CASSLDRGNEQFF. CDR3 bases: TGTGCCAGCAGCCTGGACAGGGGCAATGAGCAGTTCTTC. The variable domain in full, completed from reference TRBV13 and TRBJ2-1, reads AAGVIQSPRHLIKEKRETATLKCYPIPRHDTVYWYQQGPGQDPQFLISFYEKMQSDKGSIPDRFSAQQFSDYHSELNMSSLELGDSALYFCASSLDRGNEQFFGPGTRLTVL.

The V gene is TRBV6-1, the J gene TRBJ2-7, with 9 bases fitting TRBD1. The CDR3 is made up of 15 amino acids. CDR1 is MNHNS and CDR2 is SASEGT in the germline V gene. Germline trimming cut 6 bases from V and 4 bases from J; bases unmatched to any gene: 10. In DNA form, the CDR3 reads TGTGCCAGCAGAGGGGGACAGGGTCACCAGTACGAGCAGTACTTC. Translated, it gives CASRGGQGHQYEQYF.

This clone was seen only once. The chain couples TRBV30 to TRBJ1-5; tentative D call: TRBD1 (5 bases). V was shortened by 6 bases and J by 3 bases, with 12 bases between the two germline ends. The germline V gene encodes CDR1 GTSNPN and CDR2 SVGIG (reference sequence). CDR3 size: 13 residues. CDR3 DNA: TGTGCCTGTGCGTGGGGGGACAATCAGCCCCAGCATTTT. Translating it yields CACAWGDNQPQHF. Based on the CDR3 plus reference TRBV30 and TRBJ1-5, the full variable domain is SQTIHQWPATLVQPVGSPLSLECTVEGTSNPNLYWYRQAAGRGLQLLFYSVGIGQISSEVPQNLSASRPQDRQFILSSKKLLLSDSGFYLCACAWGDNQPQHFGDGTRLSIL.

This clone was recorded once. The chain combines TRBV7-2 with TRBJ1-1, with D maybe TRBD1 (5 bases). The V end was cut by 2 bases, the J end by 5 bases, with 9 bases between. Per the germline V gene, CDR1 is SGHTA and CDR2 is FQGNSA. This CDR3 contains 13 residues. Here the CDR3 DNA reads TGTGCCAGCAGCTTACAGGGAGGGACTGAAGCTTTCTTT. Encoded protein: CASSLQGGTEAFF.

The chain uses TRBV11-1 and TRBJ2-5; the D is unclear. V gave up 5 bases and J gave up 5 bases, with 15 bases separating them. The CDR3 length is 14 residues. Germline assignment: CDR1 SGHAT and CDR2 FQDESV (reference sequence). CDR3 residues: CASSPRNGRETQYF. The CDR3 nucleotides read TGTGCCAGCAGCCCTCGGAACGGCAGGGAGACCCAGTACTTC.

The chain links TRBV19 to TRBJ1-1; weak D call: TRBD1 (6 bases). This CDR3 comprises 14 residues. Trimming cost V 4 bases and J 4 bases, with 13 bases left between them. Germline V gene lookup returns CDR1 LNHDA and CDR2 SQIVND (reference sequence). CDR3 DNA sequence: TGTGCCAGTAGTAATTCAGGGGCTCCCACTGAAGCTTTCTTT. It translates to CASSNSGAPTEAFF.

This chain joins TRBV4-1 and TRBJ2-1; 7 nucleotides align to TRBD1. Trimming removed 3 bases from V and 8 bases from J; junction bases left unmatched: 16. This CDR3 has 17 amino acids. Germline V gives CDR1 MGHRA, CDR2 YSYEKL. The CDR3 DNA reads TGCGCCAGCAGCCACTTTTACAGCACAGGGGTGATGGATGAGCAGTTCTTC. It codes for CASSHFYSTGVMDEQFF.

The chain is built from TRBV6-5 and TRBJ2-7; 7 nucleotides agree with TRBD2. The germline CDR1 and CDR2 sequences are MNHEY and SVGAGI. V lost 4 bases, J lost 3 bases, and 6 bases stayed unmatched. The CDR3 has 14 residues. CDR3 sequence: CASSWGEGSYEQYF. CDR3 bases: TGTGCCAGCAGTTGGGGGGAGGGTAGCTACGAGCAGTACTTC.

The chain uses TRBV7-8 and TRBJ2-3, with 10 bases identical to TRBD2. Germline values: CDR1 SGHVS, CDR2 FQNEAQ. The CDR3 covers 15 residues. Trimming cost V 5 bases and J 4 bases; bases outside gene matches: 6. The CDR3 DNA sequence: TGTGCCAGCAGCATCAGGACTAGCGGTCCAGATACGCAGTATTTT. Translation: CASSIRTSGPDTQYF.